This T cell receptor (beta chain) came from a study of cytomegalovirus exposure and HLA in healthy donors (dated by TCRdb to 2015 to 2018). Study-level background: According to an earlier analysis of around 600 of the donors, about 179 million T cells yielded 90 million to 130 million unique TCR beta sequences and approximately 280 Gb of sequence data. About 300 gigabases of sequencing data and around 87 million unique TCR sequences were included in an early release covering about 700 HLA-typed donors. Among the roughly 400 genotyped donors, approximately 76% belonged to the genetic ancestry cluster associated with self-reported Caucasian donors. The study aimed to test whether signatures of past pathogen exposure could be identified by cataloging public T cell receptors. Using immunosequencing, the study profiled T cell repertoires from 500 to 800 subjects and related those repertoires to cytomegalovirus serostatus. A separate validation cohort of over 95 different subjects was used in addition to the roughly 700-subject first cohort. To predict cytomegalovirus infection status, the study combined high-throughput TCR immunosequencing, statistical association of individual TCRs with disease status, and machine learning. To study patterns of TCR occurrence, a later analysis re-analyzed previously published TCR beta repertoires from 500 to 850 donors and added high-resolution HLA genotyping. Rather than using new phenotypic data, the later analysis identified candidate immune exposures from TCR beta sequences and from how often those sequences occurred across donors. In an earlier analysis of several hundred of the donors, high-throughput TCR beta sequencing was used to judge whether each TCR beta V gene segment behaved as functional or pseudogenic. Alongside the repertoire data, information on donor age, sex, ethnicity and CMV serostatus was compiled. A later genetic analysis used genome-wide SNP genotypes for about 60% of the roughly 670 donors, treating that subset as a discovery cohort. All discovery cohort repertoires had been generated on a single sequencing platform. HLA typing included class I and class II loci at four-digit resolution. The number of donors typed differed by locus, with roughly 620-630 for A, B, C, DRB1 and DQB1, more than 500 for DQA1, approximately 570 for DPA1, and some 450 for DPB1. About 5 DR-DQ haplotypes were handled as single units for association and clustering, since linkage in the cohort was strong. On average, around 240,000 unique TCR beta nucleotide sequences were sequenced per donor among a few hundred genotyped donors of the cohort, with roughly 18% of those sequences being non-productive.

The cohort comprised fewer than 700 healthy bone marrow donors. At the time of sampling, all cohort members were nominally healthy, though unrecorded immune exposures were likely present. The donor was CMV seropositive and was included in the group of 300 or so seropositive cohort members. Each donor provided a peripheral blood sample, and peripheral blood mononuclear cells were used for TCR beta sequencing. The Qiagen DNeasy Blood Extraction Kit was used to extract genomic DNA from the blood cell samples. What the study reported, not specific to this receptor: This cohort had only TCR beta chains sequenced, and the lack of alpha or paired-chain data limited which features could be detected. The study gave a list of about 170 TCR beta chains associated with cytomegalovirus. In vitro tests confirmed that three of the cytomegalovirus-associated TCR beta chains recognize cytomegalovirus antigens. The classifier was reported to diagnose cytomegalovirus status with high specificity and sensitivity in both the original and validation cohorts. In an earlier analysis of some 500 of the donors, most TCR beta V segments appeared in productive rearrangements about 87% or about 30% of the time, broadly matching IMGT annotations. When HLA alleles, especially DR and DQ, strongly co-occurred, TCR associations were difficult to assign to individual alleles. In a later analysis, most CMV-associated TCR beta chains were found to appear HLA-restricted, with HLA associations seemingly driven largely by CMV exposure. Across donors, most TCR sequences were observed very rarely, whereas some public TCRs were present in many individuals. Correlated functional status among segregating V segments might be attributable to linkage disequilibrium, but an unknown experimental factor could not be ruled out. In a later analysis, 15,000 to 20,000 TCR beta sequences were associated with specific HLA alleles at a false discovery rate of 0.05. According to a later analysis, TCR association rates differed among HLA loci, with DRB1 alleles showing the most associated TCRs and HLA-C alleles showing the fewest. In a later analysis, HLA-associated TCR beta chains showed more clonal expansion and lower generation probabilities than non-associated chains that were equally common. The presence/absence analyses assumed that sequencing depth was roughly uniform across donors, and that assumption may not be true. In a later genetic analysis, a missense DCLRE1C variant was associated with V-gene and J-gene trimming of TCR beta chains, and the association was replicated in an independent cohort. CMV serostatus was the only immune exposure information available for the cohort. According to a later genetic analysis, donors in an Asian-associated ancestry cluster had fewer N-insertions in productive TCRs than the approximately 630-donor mean. A further reported finding was that TCR beta sequences accurately predicted the HLA-A and HLA-B alleles for most subjects in the first cohort. A cluster of highly shared sequence variants was judged likely to represent a technical artifact of the sequencing pipeline. Over 15 rarely observed V segments, including chromosome 9 orphons, were excluded from the earlier analysis of approximately 600 of the donors because counts were too low. HLA typing was unavailable for some donors at each locus, so association tests used only the typed subset. In a later analysis, several top co-occurrence clusters were reported to appear linked to parvovirus B19, influenza, CMV and Epstein-Barr virus. The authors suggested that the approach could potentially be generalized to other disease states and immunological phenotypes.

As to this clone: Its specific antigen is unknown. No quality values exist for individual bases; no much larger clone is one base distant.

The library was produced with the immunoSEQ multiplex PCR assay. For the multiplex PCR, a mixture combining 60 forward primers for TCR Vbeta segments and 13 reverse primers for TCR Jbeta segments was used. The CDR3 region of rearranged TCR beta genes was amplified from genomic DNA by a multiplex PCR assay. The amplified TCR beta libraries were sequenced on the Illumina HiSeq System as 87-base-pair reads. Under the source paper's analysis protocol: In a later analysis, about 80 million unique TCR beta chains were counted across the approximately 670 repertoires, and roughly 11 million of these chains were shared by at least two donors. To remove PCR and sequencing errors, raw reads were error-corrected and collapsed into unique sequences using a nearest-neighbor algorithm that merged closely related sequences. To assign V, D and J gene segments, CDR3 sequences were aligned to IMGT reference sequences. For a sequence to be retained, at least a six-nucleotide match to both a V gene segment and a J gene segment was required. A rearrangement counted as productive if the CDR3 had no stop codons and remained in frame with V and J, and every other rearrangement counted as non-productive. Following IMGT convention, CDR3 was defined as the stretch from the second conserved V-encoded cysteine to the conserved J-encoded phenylalanine. In an earlier analysis of some 550 of the donors, sequences lacking an unambiguous match to a single V gene segment were excluded. In an earlier analysis of 587 of the donors, a V segment was called functional when productive rearrangements were above 56.7%, and segregating when the standard deviation between donors exceeded 5%. A statistical classification framework was developed to diagnose cytomegalovirus status using the catalog of TCR beta chain sequences. In a later analysis, TCR nucleotide sequences were compared against IMGT/GENE-DB human TR gene sequences so that V and J genes could be assigned. The TCRdist pipeline was used in a later analysis to assign CDR3 sequences and most-parsimonious VDJ recombination scenarios. In a later analysis, every TCR beta chain was defined by the combination of its CDR3 amino acid sequence and its V-gene family, and reads without a unique V-gene family were dropped. To address suspected cross-contamination and a sequencing artifact, a later analysis removed a few hundred highly shared, low-generation-probability nucleotide sequences. A later analysis calculated a clonal expansion index for each public chain from normalized within-repertoire ranks of inferred template counts. A later analysis computed generation probabilities with a VDJ recombination model fitted to out-of-frame rearrangements, and checked the results against IGoR. Hypergeometric tests were used in a later analysis to score TCR-TCR, TCR-HLA and TCR-CMV co-occurrence, with a repertoire-size bias correction applied to the TCR pairs. In a later analysis, false discovery rates were estimated by permuting HLA or CMV assignments 20 times. In a later analysis, co-occurring TCRs were grouped with DBSCAN, and TCRdist sequence similarity was added when clustering was performed within HLA-allele-positive subsets. Co-occurrence clustering excluded repertoires with fewer than 30,000 or more than 120,000 public chains, plus five with anomalous nucleotide sharing. The immuneACCESS repertoire file appears here via TCRdb, limited to in-frame rearrangements. These files lack a portion of the clones; in checked studies, under half of the deficit traces to unresolved V genes, and the cause of the others is not known. From that table come the V and J calls and clone size; the DNA was used to work out D and trimming. A total of around 58,000 clones appear in this sample, roughly 80% of them only once. The ten top clones hold 4% to 5.5% of the sample.

The origin of this receptor is a male donor in good health and CMV-seropositive. The sequenced sample was PBMCs.

CDR3 loop: CASSLARGGGRPEAFF. The bases read TGTGCCAGCAGCTTAGCAAGGGGGGGAGGTCGTCCTGAAGCTTTCTTT. The sequence is built from TRBV7-9 and TRBJ1-1; TRBD1 could be the D gene, as 6 bases match. There are 16 amino acids in the CDR3, from cysteine to phenylalanine inclusive. The kept DNA is CDR3 alone, 48 bases in frame from the first base. The germline V gene (reference sequence) sets CDR1 to SEHNR and CDR2 to FQNEAQ. Cut back by 0 bases and 6 bases, the V and J ends lie 17 bases apart.